Listed below are T cell receptor beta chains from one sample, sequenced in a study of blood T cells in healthy people across ages. TCRdb recomputed calls from the 5' RACE reads with MiXCR, one row per CDR3 protein. This sample has about 560,000 distinct CDR3 sequences, with 27% found just once. The sample was also reused in another study, on T cells of mothers and their children.

The sample comprised blood. Source of these receptors: a boy aged 2 to 10 in good health. The conserved cysteine and the conserved F or W are not part of the CDR3 here. For some rows the clone size is stated as once, few or many, or as a class when expanded; others skip it.

clone_size v_call cdr3_aa
- TRBV20-1 SASHAVTGANVLT
- TRBV4-1 ASSRTSGGRVDTQY
few TRBV5-6 ASSRTGLNDYEQY
few TRBV2 ASSGDGGRNEQF
- TRBV24-1 ATSDPLLHEQF
- TRBV12-5 ASGLGTTYEQY
- TRBV7-8 ASSPSGQGGTEAF
- TRBV18 ASSPPGLGSLETQY
few TRBV10-3 AISVGVRETQY
few TRBV20-1 SAIPGLQGREQF